This T cell receptor beta chain was found in a study of cytomegalovirus exposure and HLA in healthy donors. Notes on the study in general: In a later analysis, a genetic analysis reported fewer productive-TCR N-insertions in an Asian-associated ancestry cluster than the cohort average. Previous analysis showed most TCR beta V segments were productive about 87% or about 30% of the time. TCR beta chain V- and J-gene trimming was linked, in a later analysis, to a missense variant in DCLRE1C. Immune exposure information available was restricted to CMV serostatus.

Use of 60 Vbeta and 13 Jbeta primers characterized the PCR. Sequenced by immunoSEQ multiplex PCR; TCRdb stores in-frame clones only, minus some. The sample has roughly 200,000 clones, roughly 80% seen once. Of note for this clone: The antigen is undetermined.

Germline loops: CDR1 KGHSH, CDR2 LQKENI. V lost 6 bases to trimming and J lost 0 bases, with 14 bases between them. This CDR3 is 16 amino acids long. The source material was PBMCs. The origin of this receptor is a woman under 30 in good health and CMV-seronegative. The chain carries TRBV18 and TRBJ2-2; D possibly corresponds to TRBD2 (6 bases). CDR3: CASSPIGGTNTGELFF. As DNA, the CDR3 is TGTGCCAGCTCCCCTATAGGCGGGACGAACACCGGGGAGCTGTTTTTT.